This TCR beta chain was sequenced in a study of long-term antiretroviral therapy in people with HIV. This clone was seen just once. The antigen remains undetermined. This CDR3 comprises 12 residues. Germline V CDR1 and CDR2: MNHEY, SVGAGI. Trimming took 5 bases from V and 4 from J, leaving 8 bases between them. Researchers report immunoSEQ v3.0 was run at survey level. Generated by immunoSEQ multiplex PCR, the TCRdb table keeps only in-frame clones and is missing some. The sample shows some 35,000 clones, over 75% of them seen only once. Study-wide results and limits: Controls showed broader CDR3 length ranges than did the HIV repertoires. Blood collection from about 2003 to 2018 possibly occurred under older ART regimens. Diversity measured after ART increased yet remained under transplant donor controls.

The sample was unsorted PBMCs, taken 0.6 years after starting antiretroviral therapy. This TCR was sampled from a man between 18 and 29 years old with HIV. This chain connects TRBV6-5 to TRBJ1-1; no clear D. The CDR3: CASSADGTEAFF. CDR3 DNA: TGTGCCAGCAGTGCCGACGGCACTGAAGCTTTCTTT.